Listed below are T cell receptor beta chains from one sample, sequenced in a study of T-cell reconstitution after alpha-beta-depleted transplantation in children. TCRdb passed the PCR reads through MiXCR, listing each CDR3 protein once. The repertoire holds more than 90,000 distinct CDR3 sequences, roughly 8.8% seen once, with 6.9% in the top ten. This specimen consisted of PBMCs from the stem cell graft donor, obtained from the stem cell graft. Every receptor here comes from a human donor who donated a stem cell graft to a child with congenital amegakaryocytic thrombocytopenia. Each CDR3 is given with its conserved first and last residue. Fields, in order: clone size, V gene, D gene, J gene, CDR3 protein, CDR3 DNA. A D gene is named only where the DNA matches it firmly. Clone size is not always given. Where it is, it says once, few, many or a class for expanded clones.

many	TRBV13	NA	TRBJ2-7	CASSLNGRRYEQYF	TGTGCCAGCAGCTTAAACGGACGGCGCTACGAGCAGTACTTC
many	TRBV7-2	NA	TRBJ2-2	CASSLRDKNTGELFF	TGTGCCAGCAGCTTACGAGACAAGAACACCGGGGAGCTGTTTTTT
many	TRBV10-2	NA	TRBJ1-5	CASSESLQENQPQHF	TGCGCCAGCAGTGAGTCGCTACAGGAAAATCAGCCCCAGCATTTT
many	TRBV5-1	TRBD2	TRBJ2-1	CASSPTPAGGWNEQFF	TGCGCCAGCAGCCCCACCCCCGCGGGGGGATGGAATGAGCAGTTCTTC
many	TRBV5-1	TRBD1	TRBJ2-7	CASSLGTGGMSEQYF	TGCGCCAGCAGCCTAGGGACAGGGGGTATGTCCGAGCAGTACTTC
many	TRBV12-3/TRBV12-4	NA	TRBJ2-6	CASSTYGASGANVLTF	TGTGCCAGCAGTACCTACGGAGCCTCTGGGGCCAACGTCCTGACTTTC
many	TRBV7-6	NA	TRBJ2-7	CASSSDPSGAVHEQYF	TGTGCCAGCAGCTCCGACCCTTCCGGGGCGGTTCACGAGCAGTACTTC
once	TRBV12-3/TRBV12-4	NA	TRBJ2-6	CASSESGANVLTF	TGTGCCAGCAGTGAATCTGGGGCCAACGTCCTGACTTTC
many	TRBV7-3	TRBD2	TRBJ2-1	CASSLTSGVSSYNEQFF	TGTGCCAGCAGCTTAACTAGCGGGGTTAGCTCCTACAATGAGCAGTTCTTC
few	TRBV5-1	NA	TRBJ2-5	CASSLGGSTAQETQYF	TGCGCCAGCAGCTTGGGGGGTTCGACCGCCCAAGAGACCCAGTACTTC
many	TRBV20-1	NA	TRBJ1-2	CSATEDFWAVSHGYTF	TGCAGTGCTACCGAGGACTTTTGGGCGGTTTCCCATGGCTACACCTTC
many	TRBV6-5	NA	TRBJ1-2	CASSYSVLLDGYTF	TGTGCCAGCAGTTACTCGGTTTTGCTCGATGGCTACACCTTC
many	TRBV28	TRBD2	TRBJ2-1	CASSLYGGYGEQFF	TGTGCCAGCAGTTTATACGGGGGGTACGGTGAGCAGTTCTTC
many	TRBV3-1	TRBD2	TRBJ2-3	CASSPESGGGSTDTQYF	TGTGCCAGCAGTCCGGAAAGCGGGGGAGGAAGCACAGATACGCAGTATTTT
many	TRBV5-4	NA	TRBJ2-7	CASSPSRGPLYEQYF	TGTGCCAGCAGCCCCTCAAGGGGCCCCCTCTACGAGCAGTACTTC
many	TRBV20-1	NA	TRBJ2-3	CSAPSVGGRTDTQYF	TGCAGTGCTCCCTCGGTGGGTGGGAGGACAGATACGCAGTATTTT
many	TRBV7-2	TRBD1	TRBJ2-7	CASSRDREVSEQYF	TGTGCCAGCAGTAGGGACAGGGAGGTCAGCGAGCAGTACTTC
medium-sized	TRBV29-1	NA	TRBJ1-6	CSVAGTRDSPLHF	TGCAGCGTCGCCGGGACAAGAGATTCACCCCTCCACTTT
NA	TRBV11-3	NA	TRBJ2-1	CASSPGPGSSYNEQFF	TGTGCCAGCAGCCCGGGCCCGGGGAGCTCCTACAATGAGCAGTTCTTC
many	TRBV5-6	NA	TRBJ2-3	CASSSKGTYASYTDTQYF	TGTGCCAGCAGCTCCAAAGGGACCTACGCTTCTTACACAGATACGCAGTATTTT
many	TRBV29-1	NA	TRBJ1-2	CSVRTVYGYTF	TGCAGCGTCCGGACAGTCTATGGCTACACCTTC
many	TRBV9	NA	TRBJ1-5	CASSVGGHSNQPQHF	TGTGCCAGCAGCGTAGGAGGGCATAGCAATCAGCCCCAGCATTTT
many	TRBV5-1	NA	TRBJ2-6	CASSLTESGANVLTF	TGCGCCAGCAGCCTAACAGAGTCTGGGGCCAACGTCCTGACTTTC
many	TRBV5-6	NA	TRBJ1-3	CASTKPSGNTIYF	TGTGCCAGCACTAAACCTTCTGGAAACACCATATATTTT
many	TRBV28	NA	TRBJ1-5	CASSLDRAYSNQPQHF	TGTGCCAGCAGTTTAGACAGAGCGTATAGCAATCAGCCCCAGCATTTT
many	TRBV20-1	TRBD2	TRBJ2-3	CSTGTSNTDTQYF	TGCAGTACCGGGACTAGCAACACAGATACGCAGTATTTT
many	TRBV5-6	TRBD2	TRBJ2-4	CASSSSSGGLRRNIQYF	TGTGCCAGCAGCTCCTCTAGCGGGGGCTTGCGGAGGAACATTCAGTACTTC
many	TRBV6-2/TRBV6-3	TRBD1	TRBJ2-7	CASKGQVTYEQYF	TGTGCCAGCAAAGGACAGGTAACCTACGAGCAGTACTTC
many	TRBV5-1	NA	TRBJ2-1	CASSWRGRTNEQFF	TGCGCCAGCAGTTGGCGGGGGCGCACCAATGAGCAGTTCTTC
many	TRBV7-9	NA	TRBJ2-2	CASSPWTPNTGELFF	TGTGCCAGCAGCCCCTGGACACCGAACACCGGGGAGCTGTTTTTT
medium-sized	TRBV20-1	NA	TRBJ1-1	CSATSGSYMNTEAFF	TGCAGCGCAACGTCCGGGTCCTACATGAACACTGAAGCTTTCTTT
many	TRBV5-1	NA	TRBJ1-1	CASSFGGSMNTEAFF	TGCGCCAGCAGCTTCGGGGGATCCATGAACACTGAAGCTTTCTTT
medium-sized	TRBV25-1	NA	TRBJ1-5	CASSEGWGPQHF	TGTGCCAGCAGTGAAGGTTGGGGGCCCCAGCATTTT
many	TRBV5-1	NA	TRBJ2-7	CASSLVPTSYEQYF	TGCGCCAGCAGCTTGGTACCCACCTCCTACGAGCAGTACTTC
NA	TRBV3-1	NA	TRBJ1-6	CASSQGTQGSPLHF	TGTGCCAGCAGCCAAGGGACTCAGGGCTCACCCCTCCACTTT
many	TRBV25-1	NA	TRBJ1-4	CASSEEVTNEKLFF	TGTGCCAGCAGTGAAGAAGTAACTAATGAAAAACTGTTTTTT
few	TRBV25-1	NA	TRBJ1-4	CASSDWGDGEKLFF	TGTGCCAGCAGTGATTGGGGGGACGGTGAAAAACTGTTTTTT
many	TRBV10-3	NA	TRBJ2-1	CAISEPGLYGQNEQFF	TGTGCCATCAGTGAGCCCGGACTTTACGGGCAGAATGAGCAGTTCTTC
many	TRBV12-3/TRBV12-4	TRBD1	TRBJ1-1	CASSPQGQGLEAFF	TGTGCCAGCAGTCCGCAAGGACAGGGTTTGGAAGCTTTCTTT
many	TRBV12-3/TRBV12-4	NA	TRBJ1-2	CASSFGSADYGYTF	TGTGCCAGCAGTTTTGGGTCGGCCGATTATGGCTACACCTTC
NA	TRBV30	NA	TRBJ2-7	CAWSTGPYEQYF	TGTGCCTGGAGTACAGGGCCCTACGAGCAGTACTTC
NA	TRBV2	NA	TRBJ2-2	CASRVTTNTGELFF	TGTGCCAGCAGGGTAACGACGAACACCGGGGAGCTGTTTTTT
NA	TRBV20-1	NA	TRBJ2-5	CSANSRLGLETQYF	TGCAGTGCAAACTCCCGACTGGGATTGGAGACCCAGTACTTC
many	TRBV9	NA	TRBJ1-2	CASSVGAGHNYGYTF	TGTGCCAGCAGCGTTGGGGCAGGGCATAACTATGGCTACACCTTC
many	TRBV6-5	NA	TRBJ1-5	CASSYTGHSNQPQHF	TGTGCCAGCAGTTATACAGGTCATAGCAATCAGCCCCAGCATTTT